Below, 11 T cell receptor beta chains from the same sample are listed, as sequenced in a study of blood T cell repertoires in COVID-19. The assay was immunoSEQ multiplex PCR, and TCRdb's table has in-frame clones only and misses some. The data hold a few hundred thousand clones, with approximately 82% observed a single time. Sequences were obtained from peripheral blood. The origin of the receptors is a young woman with acute or convalescent COVID-19.

V and J are TRBV19 and TRBJ2-7; D is perhaps TRBD2 (6 bases). The V and J ends lost 3 bases and 7 bases respectively, with 13 bases between them. The CDR3 covers 13 residues. Germline CDR1 and CDR2: LNHDA and SQIVND (reference sequence). The CDR3 bases are TGTGCCAGTAGTATTGGAGGGTTGGGGGAGCAGTACTTC. The encoded protein is CASSIGGLGEQYF.

The CDR3 loop reads CASARGGSSGATDTQYF. CDR3 nucleotide sequence: TGTGCTAGTGCCAGGGGTGGGTCTAGCGGCGCCACAGATACGCAGTATTTT. The chain recombines TRBV12-5 with TRBJ2-3, with D maybe TRBD2 (7 bases). V was pared by 7 bases and J by 2 bases, with 22 bases between. This CDR3 contains 17 residues. Germline CDR1 is LGHNT and CDR2 is FRNRAP.

V is TRBV19 and J is TRBJ1-6; 7 nucleotides match TRBD1. V dropped 6 bases and J dropped 11; count of bases not matched to a gene: 13. The CDR3 has 15 amino acids. The germline CDR1 and CDR2 sequences are LNHDA and SQIVND (reference sequence). CDR3 nucleotides: TGTGCCAGTAGGACTCAAGACAGGGTTGGTCCACCCCTCCACTTT. Translated: CASRTQDRVGPPLHF.

The chain employs TRBV28 and TRBJ2-1, with TRBD2 identical over 9 bases. Trimming cost V 4 bases and J 10 bases; bases outside gene matches: 11. Germline CDR1 MDHEN, CDR2 SYDVKM. CDR3 length: 15 residues. This CDR3 is CASSSPTLSGGEQFF. The CDR3 DNA follows: TGTGCCAGCAGTTCCCCCACACTTAGCGGGGGAGAGCAGTTCTTC.

The V and J genes are TRBV6-6 and TRBJ1-2; 8 nucleotides line up with TRBD1. The germline V gene has CDR1 MNHNY and CDR2 SVGAGI (reference sequence). The ends lost 6 bases at V and 2 bases at J; junction bases unmatched: 8. The CDR3 loop spans 15 amino acids. The CDR3 sequence is CASSQLQGVNYGYTF. The CDR3 nucleotides are TGTGCCAGCAGCCAGCTACAGGGGGTGAACTATGGCTACACCTTC.

The rearrangement uses TRBV11-3 and TRBJ1-4; maybe TRBD1 (6 bases). CDR3 length: 17 amino acids. V lost 0 bases and J lost 8, with 19 bases in between. Germline values: CDR1 SGHNT, CDR2 YENEEA. CDR3 protein: CASSLDRGGRLREKLFF. The CDR3 DNA reads as TGTGCCAGCAGCTTAGATAGGGGGGGGCGGTTGCGAGAAAAACTGTTTTTT.

CDR3 coding DNA: TGTGCCAGCAGCAGACTAGCGGCATACGAGCAGTACTTC. Protein sequence: CASSRLAAYEQYF. The chain employs TRBV7-9 and TRBJ2-7; TRBD2 agrees at 9 bases. With V trimmed by 5 bases and J by 4 bases, 3 bases remained unmatched. Germline V lookup: CDR1 SEHNR, CDR2 FQNEAQ (reference sequence). This CDR3 spans 13 amino acids.

This chain connects TRBV24-1 to TRBJ2-7; 8 bases are a match to TRBD1. CDR1 is KGHDR and CDR2 is SFDVKD in the germline V gene. The CDR3 length is 15 residues. The V segment lost 3 bases and the J segment 5 bases; nucleotides outside the gene matches: 8. The CDR3 region has the DNA TGTGCCACCAGTGATACCGGACAGGGTTCGGACGAGCAGTACTTC. It translates to CATSDTGQGSDEQYF.

V gene TRBV2 combines with J gene TRBJ2-1, with 8 bases fitting TRBD2. The CDR3 runs 14 residues. Trimming cost V 10 bases and J 2 bases; bases outside gene matches: 7. Germline V gene data show CDR1 as SNHLY and CDR2 as FYNNEI. The CDR3 DNA reads TGTGCCACCTTACCGACTAGCGCCTACAATGAGCAGTTCTTC. Translation gives CATLPTSAYNEQFF.

The chain links TRBV6-5 to TRBJ2-1; 9 bases are a match to TRBD2. CDR1 and CDR2 from the germline V gene are MNHEY and SVGAGI. CDR3 length: 15 residues. With 2 bases clipped from V and 3 bases from J, the junction kept 2 bases outside the gene matches. CDR3 coding DNA: TGTGCCAGCAGTTACGCTAGCGGGAACTACAATGAGCAGTTCTTC. Its translation is CASSYASGNYNEQFF.

The chain has TRBV10-3 and TRBJ2-7, with 7 bases that match TRBD1. The CDR3 spans 15 residues. Germline V gene sequence: CDR1 ENHRY, CDR2 SYGVKD. V gave up 5 bases and J gave up 4 bases; unmatched junction bases: 11. The CDR3 region is CAISSRGPSEYEQYF. CDR3 in DNA: TGTGCCATCAGTAGTAGGGGGCCCTCGGAATACGAGCAGTACTTC.